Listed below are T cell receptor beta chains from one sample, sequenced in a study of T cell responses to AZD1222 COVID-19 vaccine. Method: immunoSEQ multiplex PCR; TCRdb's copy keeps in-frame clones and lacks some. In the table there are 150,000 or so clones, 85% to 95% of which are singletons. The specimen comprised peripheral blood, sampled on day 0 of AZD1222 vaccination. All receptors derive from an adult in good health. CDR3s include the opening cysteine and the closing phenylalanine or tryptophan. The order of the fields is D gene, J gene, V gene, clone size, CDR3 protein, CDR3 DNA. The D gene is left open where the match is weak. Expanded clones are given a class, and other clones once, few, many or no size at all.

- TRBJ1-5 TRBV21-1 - CASSRQLNQPQHF TGTGCCAGCAGCAGACAGCTCAATCAGCCCCAGCATTTT
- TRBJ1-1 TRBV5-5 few CASSSLGVNTEAFF TGTGCCAGCAGCTCCCTCGGTGTGAACACTGAAGCTTTCTTT
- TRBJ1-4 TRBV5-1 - CASSLRGEREKLFF TGCGCCAGCAGCTTGCGAGGGGAGCGGGAAAAACTGTTTTTT
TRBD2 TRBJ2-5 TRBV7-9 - CASSNDRIAGGRETQYF TGTGCCAGCAGCAACGACCGAATAGCGGGAGGACGGGAGACCCAGTACTTC
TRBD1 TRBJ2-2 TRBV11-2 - CASTQDRANTGELFF TGTGCCAGCACCCAGGACAGGGCGAACACCGGGGAGCTGTTTTTT
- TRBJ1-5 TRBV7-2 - CASSFGSNQPQHF TGTGCCAGCAGCTTTGGCAGCAATCAGCCCCAGCATTTT
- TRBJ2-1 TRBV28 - CASSLVRGGDNEQFF TGTGCCAGCAGTTTGGTCAGGGGAGGGGACAATGAGCAGTTCTTC
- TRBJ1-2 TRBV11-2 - CASSLSKGRYGYTF TGTGCCAGCAGCTTGTCAAAGGGGAGGTATGGCTACACCTTC
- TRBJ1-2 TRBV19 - CASSEVEGTISNYGYTF TGTGCCAGTAGTGAAGTGGAGGGGACGATCTCTAACTATGGCTACACCTTC
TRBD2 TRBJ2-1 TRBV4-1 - CASSQDSLGGLAGEDNEQFF TGCGCCAGCAGCCAAGATTCTCTTGGCGGACTAGCGGGGGAGGACAATGAGCAGTTCTTC
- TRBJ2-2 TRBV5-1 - CASSLDAGNTGELFF TGCGCCAGCAGCTTGGATGCAGGGAACACCGGGGAGCTGTTTTTT
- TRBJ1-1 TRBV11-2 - CASSLDMNTEAFF TGTGCCAGCAGCTTAGATATGAACACTGAAGCTTTCTTT
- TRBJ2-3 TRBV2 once CASSERLRTDTQYF TGTGCCAGCAGTGAAAGATTGAGGACAGATACGCAGTATTTT
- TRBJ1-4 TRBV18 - CASSPPGRLWNEKLFF TGTGCCAGCTCACCCCCCGGACGTCTTTGGAATGAAAAACTGTTTTTT
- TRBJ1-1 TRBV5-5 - CASSLGSWNTEAFF TGTGCCAGCAGCTTGGGCTCTTGGAACACTGAAGCTTTCTTT
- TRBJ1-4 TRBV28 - CASSFQGRPNEKLFF TGTGCCAGCAGTTTTCAGGGGAGGCCTAATGAAAAACTGTTTTTT
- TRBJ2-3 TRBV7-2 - CASGTRSTDTQYF TGTGCCAGCGGAACGCGGAGCACAGATACGCAGTATTTT
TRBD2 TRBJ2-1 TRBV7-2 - CASSLVQGGGNEQFF TGTGCCAGCAGCTTAGTGCAAGGCGGGGGCAATGAGCAGTTCTTC
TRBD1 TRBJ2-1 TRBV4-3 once CASSFLMGQGNNEQFF TGCGCCAGCAGCTTTCTCATGGGACAGGGTAATAATGAGCAGTTCTTC
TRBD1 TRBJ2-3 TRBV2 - CASSADRAGTDTQYF TGTGCCAGCAGTGCTGACAGGGCTGGCACAGATACGCAGTATTTT
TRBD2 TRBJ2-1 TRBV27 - CASTFPRGLAGGRVGNEQFF TGTGCCAGCACCTTCCCGAGAGGACTAGCGGGAGGCCGGGTGGGCAATGAGCAGTTCTTC
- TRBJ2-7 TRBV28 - CASSLAGYRVGGSF TGTGCCAGCAGTTTAGCGGGGTATAGGGTCGGGGGTTCCTTC
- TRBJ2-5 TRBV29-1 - CSVAPQETQYF TGCAGCGTTGCCCCACAAGAGACCCAGTACTTC
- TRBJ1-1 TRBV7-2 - CASSLASQLNTEAFF TGTGCCAGCAGCTTAGCGTCACAGCTGAACACTGAAGCTTTCTTT
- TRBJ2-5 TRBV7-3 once CASSLTGGGETQYF TGTGCCAGCAGCTTAACTGGGGGCGGTGAGACCCAGTACTTC
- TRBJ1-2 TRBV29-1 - CSVPRVGLGYTF TGCAGCGTCCCCCGGGTGGGGCTTGGCTACACCTTC
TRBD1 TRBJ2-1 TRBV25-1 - CAARETGGPDEQFF TGTGCCGCCCGAGAGACAGGGGGCCCGGATGAGCAGTTCTTC
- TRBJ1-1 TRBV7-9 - CASSPGTAEAFF TGTGCCAGCAGCCCCGGGACGGCAGAAGCTTTCTTT
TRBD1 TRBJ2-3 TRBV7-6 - CASSFGQGGTDTQYF TGTGCCAGCAGCTTCGGACAGGGGGGGACAGATACGCAGTATTTT
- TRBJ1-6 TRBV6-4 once CASSQQGKRSPLHF TGTGCCAGCAGCCAACAGGGAAAGAGATCACCCCTCCACTTT
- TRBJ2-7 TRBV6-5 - CASSYEEGYEQYF TGTGCCAGCAGTTACGAGGAGGGCTACGAGCAGTACTTC
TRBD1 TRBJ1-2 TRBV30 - CAWGTGSGVISGYTF TGTGCCTGGGGGACAGGGTCGGGGGTGATCAGCGGCTACACCTTC
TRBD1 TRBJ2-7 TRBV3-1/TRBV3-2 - CASSRGTGYEQYF TGTGCCAGCAGCCGGGGGACAGGTTACGAGCAGTACTTC